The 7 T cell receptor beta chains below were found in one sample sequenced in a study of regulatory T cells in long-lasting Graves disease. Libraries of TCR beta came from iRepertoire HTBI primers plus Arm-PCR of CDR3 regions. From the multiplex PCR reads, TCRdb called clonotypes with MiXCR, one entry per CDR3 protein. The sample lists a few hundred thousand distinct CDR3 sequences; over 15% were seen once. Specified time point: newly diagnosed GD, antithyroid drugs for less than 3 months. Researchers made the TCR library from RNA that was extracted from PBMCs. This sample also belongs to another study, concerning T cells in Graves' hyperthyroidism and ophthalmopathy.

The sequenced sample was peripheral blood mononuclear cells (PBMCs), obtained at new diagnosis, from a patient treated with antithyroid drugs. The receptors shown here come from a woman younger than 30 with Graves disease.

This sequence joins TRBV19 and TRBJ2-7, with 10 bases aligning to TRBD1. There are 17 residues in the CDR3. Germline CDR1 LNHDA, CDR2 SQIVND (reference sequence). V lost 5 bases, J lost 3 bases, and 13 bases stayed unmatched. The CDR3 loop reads CASSPNGPRDRGYEQYF. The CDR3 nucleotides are TGTGCCAGTAGTCCGAATGGGCCTCGGGACAGGGGCTACGAGCAGTACTTC.

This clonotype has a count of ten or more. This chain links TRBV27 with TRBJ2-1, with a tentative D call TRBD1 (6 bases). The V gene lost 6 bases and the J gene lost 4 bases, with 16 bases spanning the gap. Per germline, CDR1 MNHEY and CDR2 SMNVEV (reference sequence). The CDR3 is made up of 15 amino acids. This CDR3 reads CASRKLGAGYNEQFF. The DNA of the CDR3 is TGTGCCAGCAGGAAGTTGGGGGCCGGATACAATGAGCAGTTCTTC.

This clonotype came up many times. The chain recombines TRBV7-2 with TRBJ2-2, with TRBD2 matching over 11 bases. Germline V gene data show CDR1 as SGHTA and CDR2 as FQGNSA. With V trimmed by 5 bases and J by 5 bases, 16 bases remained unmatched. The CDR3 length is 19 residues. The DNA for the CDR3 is TGTGCCAGCAGCCTAAAAACTAGCGGGAGATTGCGAGGGACCGGGGAGCTGTTTTTT. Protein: CASSLKTSGRLRGTGELFF.

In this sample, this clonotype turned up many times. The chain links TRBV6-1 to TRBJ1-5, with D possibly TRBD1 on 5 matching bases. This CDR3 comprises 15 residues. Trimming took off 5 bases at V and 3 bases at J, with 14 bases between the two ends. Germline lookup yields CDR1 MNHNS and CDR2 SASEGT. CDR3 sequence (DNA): TGTGCCAGCAGTCCACGGGCAGGGCCCAATCAGCCCCAGCATTTT. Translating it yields CASSPRAGPNQPQHF.

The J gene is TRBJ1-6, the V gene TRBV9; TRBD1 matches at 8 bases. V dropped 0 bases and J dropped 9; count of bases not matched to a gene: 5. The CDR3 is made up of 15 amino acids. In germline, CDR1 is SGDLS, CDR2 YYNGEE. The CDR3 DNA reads TGTGCCAGCAGCGTAGAGGGCGGACAGGGTTCACCCCTCCACTTT. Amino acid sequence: CASSVEGGQGSPLHF. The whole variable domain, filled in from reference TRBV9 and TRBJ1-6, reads DSGVTQTPKHLITATGQRVTLRCSPRSGDLSVYWYQQSLDQGLQFLIQYYNGEERAKGNILERFSAQQFPDLHSELNLSSLELGDSALYFCASSVEGGQGSPLHFGNGTRLTVT.

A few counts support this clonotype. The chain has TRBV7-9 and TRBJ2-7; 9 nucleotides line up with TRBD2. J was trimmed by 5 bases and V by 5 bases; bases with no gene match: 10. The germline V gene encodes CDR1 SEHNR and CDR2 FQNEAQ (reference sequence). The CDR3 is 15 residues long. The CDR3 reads CASSPSGEGRDEQYF. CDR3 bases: TGTGCCAGCAGCCCTAGCGGGGAGGGCCGGGACGAGCAGTACTTC.

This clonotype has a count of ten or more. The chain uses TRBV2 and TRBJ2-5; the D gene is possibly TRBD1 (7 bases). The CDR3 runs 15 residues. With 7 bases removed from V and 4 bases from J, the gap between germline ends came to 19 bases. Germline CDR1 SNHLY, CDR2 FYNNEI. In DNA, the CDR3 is TGTGCCAGCACCCAAATCACAGGGGAGGCAGAGACCCAGTACTTC. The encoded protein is CASTQITGEAETQYF.